This TCR beta chain comes out of a study of T cells in localized non-small cell lung cancer. With regard to this clone: Its antigen remains unknown.

Study outcomes and limitations: Uninvolved adjacent lung had the highest recorded T cell clonality, with tumor below it. Density of T cells in blood, when higher, went with longer overall survival. Heterogeneity remains possible, as sequencing covered one tumor region only.

Libraries were prepared by immunoSEQ multiplex PCR; TCRdb keeps only in-frame clonotypes and omits some of them. The data show about 52,000 clones, approximately 86% seen once. This clonotype originated in a female donor with stage II lung adenocarcinoma. The material was PBMCs, obtained before any cancer treatment.

This chain's CDR3 is CARTHRTSGGLSTDTQYF. The CDR3 DNA reads TGCGCCAGAACACATCGGACTAGCGGGGGGTTGAGCACAGATACGCAGTATTTT. The V gene is TRBV5-1, the J gene TRBJ2-3; TRBD2 matches 14 bases. V was pared by 8 bases and J by 0 bases, with 11 bases of the junction left unmatched. The V gene's germline CDR1 is SGHRS and CDR2 YFSETQ. This CDR3 has 18 amino acids.